This TCR beta chain was identified in a study of shared clonotypes between healthy human individuals. This table comes from immunoSEQ multiplex PCR, and its TCRdb copy is limited to in-frame clones, with some not included. This table holds roughly 2.4 million clones, more than 90% found once. V dropped 3 bases and J dropped 1 base, with 7 bases sitting between them. In germline, CDR1 is KGHSH, CDR2 LQKENI. The CDR3 extends over 13 amino acids. Comment on this clone: Additional DNA sequences in this sample encode the identical CDR3.

The chain has TRBV18 and TRBJ2-7; weak D call: TRBD2 (5 bases). Sequenced: naive CD4+ T cells sorted from blood. Documented subset: CD45RA+ positively selected. The TCR sequence derives from a man aged 18 to 29 in good health. The CDR3 DNA is TGTGCCAGCTCACCGCTAGCTTCCTACGAGCAGTACTTC. Translation: CASSPLASYEQYF.